A single sample gave rise to the 29 T cell receptor beta chains below, sequenced in a study of blood T cell repertoires in COVID-19. Sequenced by immunoSEQ multiplex PCR; TCRdb stores in-frame clones only, minus some. The table has some 150,000 clones, under 90% seen once. Sequencing input: peripheral blood. These receptors were obtained from a woman aged 55 to 70 with active or convalescent COVID-19.

The chain carries TRBV3-1 (or the pseudogene TRBV3-2) and TRBJ1-4; 7 positions agree with TRBD1. Germline V lookup: CDR1 LGHDT, CDR2 YNNKEL (reference sequence). The CDR3 extends over 15 amino acids. V was clipped by 3 bases and J by 3 bases; unmatched bases: 4. The CDR3 here is CASSQTGSPNEKLFF. CDR3 bases: TGTGCCAGCAGCCAGACAGGGTCGCCTAATGAAAAACTGTTTTTT.

The count of this clone is one. The V gene is TRBV19, the J gene TRBJ2-5; 7 bases map to TRBD2. Germline V gene sequence: CDR1 LNHDA, CDR2 SQIVND (reference sequence). V gave up 9 bases and J gave up 5 bases; unmatched junction bases: 9. The CDR3 contains 13 residues. CDR3 residues: CASEGRDSETQYF. Written as DNA, the CDR3 is TGTGCCAGCGAGGGGAGGGACTCGGAGACCCAGTACTTC.

The V call is TRBV19, the J call TRBJ2-1, with TRBD2 identical over 7 bases. The CDR3 is 15 amino acids. Germline V gene data show CDR1 as LNHDA and CDR2 as SQIVND (reference sequence). V was clipped by 6 bases and J by 8 bases; unmatched bases: 13. The CDR3 DNA reads as TGTGCCAGTAGCCTCCAAAGGGACTACGAGCATGAGCAGTTCTTC. Translation: CASSLQRDYEHEQFF.

The sample holds a few counts of this clone. V usage is TRBV4-1 and J usage is TRBJ2-5, with TRBD2 matching over 10 bases. The V gene's germline CDR1 is MGHRA and CDR2 YSYEKL. The CDR3 runs to 15 residues. The J segment lost 3 bases and the V segment lost 5 bases, leaving 6 bases of the junction unmatched. The CDR3 spells CASSKASGGEETQYF. DNA for the CDR3: TGCGCCAGCAGCAAAGCCAGCGGGGGGGAAGAGACCCAGTACTTC.

The rearrangement links TRBV3-1 (or the pseudogene TRBV3-2) to TRBJ2-7; 9 bases map to TRBD1. After removal of 6 bases from V and 0 bases from J, the junction contained 12 bases not matched to a gene. The CDR3 loop spans 17 amino acids. The V gene's germline CDR1 is LGHDT and CDR2 YNNKEL (reference sequence). The CDR3 sequence: CASSVSYRDRDSYEQYF. DNA for the CDR3: TGTGCCAGCAGTGTCTCCTATCGGGACAGGGACTCCTACGAGCAGTACTTC.

This sequence joins TRBV9 and TRBJ2-5, with 8 bases that match TRBD2. The CDR3 has 15 residues. V lost 3 bases, J lost 5 bases, and 9 bases stayed unmatched. The V gene's germline CDR1 is SGDLS and CDR2 YYNGEE. The CDR3 reads CASSAQTSAGETQYF. CDR3 in DNA: TGTGCCAGCAGCGCGCAGACTAGCGCGGGGGAGACCCAGTACTTC.

The chain employs TRBV11-3 and TRBJ2-3; D is perhaps TRBD1 (6 bases). CDR1 is SGHNT and CDR2 is YENEEA in the germline V gene. The V end lost 3 bases, the J end lost 2 bases, and 12 bases lay between the germline ends. The CDR3 extends over 15 amino acids. The CDR3 DNA sequence: TGTGCCAGCAGCTTGACAGGCCTCCTCACAGATACGCAGTATTTT. Translation: CASSLTGLLTDTQYF.

The chain carries TRBV30 and TRBJ1-6, with unresolved D. The CDR3 sequence is 16 residues long. From germline, CDR1 is GTSNPN and CDR2 SVGIG (reference sequence). V was clipped by 0 bases and J by 8 bases, with 17 bases between them. CDR3 nucleotides: TGTGCCTGGAGTGTAAGCAGGCAGATTTGGGATTCACCCCTCCACTTT. As protein: CAWSVSRQIWDSPLHF.

This chain uses TRBV6-5 with TRBJ2-3; TRBD2 might be the D (6 bases). V lost 6 bases and J lost 8, with 21 bases in between. Germline CDR1 MNHEY, CDR2 SVGAGI. The CDR3 is 15 residues long. In nucleotides, the CDR3 is TGTGCCAGCAGCTGGGAGGTCAGCGTGGAAGGTACGCAGTATTTT. Amino acids: CASSWEVSVEGTQYF.

This chain links TRBV29-1 with TRBJ2-5, with TRBD1 matching 9 bases. Germline CDR1 reads SQVTM; CDR2 reads ANQGSEA. J lost 2 bases, V lost 7 bases, and 5 bases had no gene match. The length of the CDR3 is 13 residues. The CDR3 spells CSARQGGQETQYF. The CDR3 DNA follows: TGCAGCGCCAGACAGGGGGGACAAGAGACCCAGTACTTC.

This clone was counted a few times. The V and J genes are TRBV28 and TRBJ2-5; 10 bases agree with TRBD1. Germline CDR1 reads MDHEN; CDR2 reads SYDVKM. CDR3 length: 14 residues. Trimming removed 6 bases from V and 4 bases from J; junction bases left unmatched: 5. The CDR3 DNA reads TGTGCCAGCAGAAGGGACAGGGGTGTAGAGACCCAGTACTTC. Amino acid sequence: CASRRDRGVETQYF. Combining the CDR3 with reference TRBV28 and TRBJ2-5 gives the whole variable domain DVKVTQSSRYLVKRTGEKVFLECVQDMDHENMFWYRQDPGLGLRLIYFSYDVKMKEKGDIPEGYSVSREKKERFSLILESASTNQTSMYLCASRRDRGVETQYFGPGTRLLVL.

This clone was seen only once. The rearrangement uses TRBV4-1 and TRBJ1-3; 9 bases line up with TRBD1. The CDR3 sequence is 15 residues long. Trimming removed 4 bases from V and 2 bases from J; junction bases left unmatched: 3. Germline lookup yields CDR1 MGHRA and CDR2 YSYEKL. The CDR3 here is CASSLGQGTGNTIYF. CDR3 sequence (DNA): TGCGCCAGCAGCCTTGGACAGGGGACTGGAAACACCATATATTTT.

This chain joins TRBV4-1 and TRBJ1-2; D remains unclear. The CDR3 extends over 16 amino acids. Germline V gene data show CDR1 as MGHRA and CDR2 as YSYEKL. V was shortened by 1 base and J by 1 base, with 13 bases between the two germline ends. The DNA of the CDR3 is TGCGCCAGCAGCCAAGTACGAGCAGACTATAACTATGGCTACACCTTC. Translation gives CASSQVRADYNYGYTF.

The CDR3 spells CASSYSNNRNEQFF. The CDR3 coding sequence is TGTGCCAGCAGCTATAGTAATAATCGAAATGAGCAGTTCTTC. This rearrangement joins TRBV7-9 to TRBJ2-1; D remains unclear. V gave up 4 bases and J gave up 7 bases, with 14 bases separating them. There are 14 residues in the CDR3. Germline lookup yields CDR1 SEHNR and CDR2 FQNEAQ (reference sequence).

The chain has TRBV27 and TRBJ2-5; 9 nucleotides match TRBD2. The germline CDR1 and CDR2 sequences are MNHEY and SMNVEV (reference sequence). There are 15 residues in the CDR3. V lost 4 bases to trimming and J lost 2 bases; unmatched junction nucleotides: 5. CDR3 residues: CASSSRTSAQETQYF. The CDR3 DNA follows: TGTGCCAGCAGTTCCCGGACTAGCGCGCAAGAGACCCAGTACTTC.

The J gene is TRBJ1-1, the V gene TRBV18; TRBD1 matches 12 bases. V was pared by 8 bases and J by 4 bases, with 2 bases of the junction left unmatched. CDR3 size: 13 residues. Looked up from germline, CDR1 is KGHSH and CDR2 is LQKENI. CDR3 sequence (DNA): TGTGCCAGCCGGGACAGGGGGCTCACTGAAGCTTTCTTT. It encodes CASRDRGLTEAFF. Using reference TRBV18 and TRBJ1-1 for the parts outside the CDR3, the full variable domain is NAGVMQNPRHLVRRRGQEARLRCSPMKGHSHVYWYRQLPEEGLKFMVYLQKENIIDESGMPKERFSAEFPKEGPSILRIQQVVRGDSAAYFCASRDRGLTEAFFGQGTRLTVV.

This clone has more than one count but fewer than ten. The V gene is TRBV4-3, the J gene TRBJ2-7, with 7 bases that match TRBD2. With V trimmed by 4 bases and J by 1 base, 7 bases remained unmatched. The CDR3 loop spans 15 amino acids. CDR1 is LGHNA, CDR2 YSLEER, per germline. The chain's CDR3 is CASSPWVAGSYEQYF. CDR3 DNA sequence: TGCGCCAGCAGCCCCTGGGTAGCGGGTTCCTACGAGCAGTACTTC.

This clone was recorded once. The chain carries TRBV27 and TRBJ2-7; D may be TRBD2 (6 bases). Trimming cost V 2 bases and J 4 bases, with 12 bases left between them. This CDR3 comprises 14 residues. Germline-derived CDR1 and CDR2 are MNHEY and SMNVEV (reference sequence). Written as DNA, the CDR3 is TGTGCCAGCAGTTTACATCCGGGGGTATACGAGCAGTACTTC. Translating gives CASSLHPGVYEQYF.

This clone was observed a few times. This chain joins TRBV25-1 and TRBJ2-3, with D uncertain. The V gene's germline CDR1 is MGHDK and CDR2 SYGVNS. The CDR3 has 13 amino acids. Trimming removed 3 bases at V and 4 bases at J, with 8 bases between. The chain's CDR3 is CASSEARPDTQYF. CDR3 nucleotide sequence: TGTGCCAGCAGTGAGGCGAGGCCAGATACGCAGTATTTT.

V gene TRBV7-2 combines with J gene TRBJ2-7; TRBD2 aligns across 9 bases. The V gene end was trimmed by 1 base and the J gene end by 2 bases; junction bases not matched to a gene: 9. CDR3 length: 17 residues. CDR1 and CDR2 from the germline V gene are SGHTA and FQGNSA. In nucleotides, the CDR3 is TGTGCCAGCAGCTTAGTGGGGGGGACTAGCAACCCCTACGAGCAGTACGTC. As protein: CASSLVGGTSNPYEQYV.

The chain links TRBV28 to TRBJ1-2; maybe TRBD1 (5 bases). V was pared by 7 bases and J by 6 bases, with 18 bases between. The length of the CDR3 is 14 residues. Germline-derived CDR1 and CDR2 are MDHEN and SYDVKM. CDR3 residues: CASKTSGGRNGYTF. The DNA of the CDR3 is TGTGCCAGCAAAACCTCCGGGGGGAGGAATGGCTACACCTTC.

This clone was observed a handful of times. The chain has TRBV29-1 and TRBJ1-1, with D tentatively TRBD1 (5 bases). Germline V gene lookup returns CDR1 SQVTM and CDR2 ANQGSEA. Trimming removed 1 base at V and 5 bases at J, with 8 bases between. The CDR3 length is 12 residues. CDR3 protein: CSVEVRATEAFF. CDR3 bases: TGCAGCGTTGAAGTCAGGGCTACTGAAGCTTTCTTT. Full variable domain (rest looked up from reference TRBV29-1 and TRBJ1-1): SAVISQKPSRDICQRGTSLTIQCQVDSQVTMMFWYRQQPGQSLTLIATANQGSEATYESGFVIDKFPISRPNLTFSTLTVSNMSPEDSSIYLCSVEVRATEAFFGQGTRLTVV.

The chain combines TRBV6-5 with TRBJ1-6; maybe TRBD1 (5 bases). Trimming left V 2 bases short and J 7 bases short, with 15 bases between. CDR3 length equals 16 residues. The V gene's germline CDR1 is MNHEY and CDR2 SVGAGI. The CDR3 here is CASSYGPAGQNSPLHF. Here the CDR3 DNA reads TGTGCCAGCAGTTACGGACCCGCAGGGCAAAATTCACCCCTCCACTTT.

This chain joins TRBV6-6 and TRBJ1-5, with a tentative D call TRBD1 (5 bases). The CDR3 is made up of 14 amino acids. Germline V CDR1 and CDR2: MNHNY, SVGAGI (reference sequence). V lost 4 bases and J 7 bases, leaving 14 bases between the germline ends. The CDR3 is CASSFEGRGQPQHF. In nucleotides, the CDR3 is TGTGCCAGCAGTTTCGAGGGCCGGGGGCAGCCCCAGCATTTT.

In this sample, this clone turned up a few times. This chain connects TRBV29-1 to TRBJ1-3; 7 bases fit TRBD1. Germline V CDR1 and CDR2: SQVTM, ANQGSEA. V was pared by 0 bases and J by 0 bases, with 11 bases of the junction left unmatched. The CDR3 spans 18 residues. CDR3 sequence: CSVEDRRGQLFSGNTIYF. The CDR3 DNA follows: TGCAGCGTTGAAGATAGACGGGGACAGCTTTTCTCTGGAAACACCATATATTTT.

This chain connects TRBV28 to TRBJ1-3, with D hard to call. The length of the CDR3 is 14 residues. V shed 2 bases and J shed 5 bases, with 10 bases lying between them. Germline loops: CDR1 MDHEN, CDR2 SYDVKM. The CDR3 protein is CASSLTTSRNTIYF. The CDR3 nucleotides read TGTGCCAGCAGTTTAACGACATCACGAAACACCATATATTTT. Filled out from reference TRBV28 and TRBJ1-3, the complete variable domain reads DVKVTQSSRYLVKRTGEKVFLECVQDMDHENMFWYRQDPGLGLRLIYFSYDVKMKEKGDIPEGYSVSREKKERFSLILESASTNQTSMYLCASSLTTSRNTIYFGEGSWLTVV.

This chain uses TRBV11-2 with TRBJ1-1, with D perhaps matching TRBD1 (6 bases). Germline V lookup: CDR1 SGHAT, CDR2 FQNNGV. Between the trimmed V and J ends, which lost 6 bases and 3 bases, there was a span of 11 bases. This CDR3 has 13 amino acids. CDR3 sequence: CASRGGGYTEAFF. In DNA form, the CDR3 reads TGTGCCAGCAGAGGGGGGGGGTACACTGAAGCTTTCTTT.

J is TRBJ2-5 and V is TRBV19; D is perhaps TRBD1 (5 bases). CDR1 LNHDA and CDR2 SQIVND come from the germline V gene (reference sequence). V lost 3 bases and J lost 5, with 13 bases in between. This CDR3 comprises 14 residues. CDR3 in amino acids: CASSISTGRETQYF. The DNA of the CDR3 is TGTGCCAGTAGTATTTCAACAGGCAGGGAGACCCAGTACTTC.

This clone is a singleton in its sample. DNA for the CDR3: TGTGCCAGCCGATGGTCAGATGGCTACACCTTC. This sequence encodes CASRWSDGYTF. The chain recombines TRBV19 with TRBJ1-2; D remains ambiguous. CDR3 size: 11 residues. Trimming took 9 bases from V and 6 from J, leaving 11 bases between them. Germline V gene lookup returns CDR1 LNHDA and CDR2 SQIVND (reference sequence). The variable domain in full, completed from reference TRBV19 and TRBJ1-2, reads DGGITQSPKYLFRKEGQNVTLSCEQNLNHDAMYWYRQDPGQGLRLIYYSQIVNDFQKGDIAEGYSVSREKKESFPLTVTSAQKNPTAFYLCASRWSDGYTFGSGTRLTVV.